One sample yielded the 21 T cell receptor beta chains listed below, sequenced in a study of tumor and adjacent non-tumor tissue in lung cancer. No cell sorting was done before RNA was extracted from the tissue. The library came from three nested PCR rounds adapted from ARM-PCR protocols. MiXCR was run by TCRdb on the multiplex PCR reads, yielding one entry per CDR3 protein. This table holds around 210,000 distinct CDR3 sequences, 71% found once. Sequencing input: lung tumor tissue. These receptor sequences come from a man aged 55-75 years with non-small cell lung cancer.

The CDR3, as DNA: TGTGCCAGCAGTTACGAAGGGAAACCCTACGAGCAGTACTTC. Encoded protein: CASSYEGKPYEQYF. This rearrangement joins TRBV6-6 to TRBJ2-7; D is unresolved. Deletions cut 2 bases from V and 2 bases from J, with 10 bases between. Germline V CDR1 and CDR2: MNHNY, SVGAGI (reference sequence). This CDR3 contains 14 residues.

Many counts were recorded for this clonotype. The CDR3 here is CASSPSWASGGGTYEQYF. The CDR3 region has the DNA TGTGCCAGCAGCCCATCCTGGGCCAGTGGCGGCGGGACGTACGAGCAGTACTTC. This sequence joins TRBV4-2 and TRBJ2-7; D is perhaps TRBD2 (6 bases). This CDR3 spans 18 amino acids. Germline CDR1 is LGHNA and CDR2 is YNFKEQ. V was pared by 4 bases and J by 4 bases, with 26 bases between.

This clonotype has ten or more counts. A read error may account for a junction end that differs from germline. The chain uses TRBV12-3 or TRBV12-4 and TRBJ2-7; D remains unclear. The CDR3 totals 12 residues. The chain's CDR3 is CASSPADGIPDF. The CDR3 DNA sequence: TGTGCCAGCAGTCCGGCGGACGGAATTCCCGACTTC.

This clonotype was counted only a few times. The chain employs TRBV20-1 and TRBJ2-1; TRBD2 aligns across 10 bases. The V gene's germline CDR1 is DFQATT and CDR2 SNEGSKA (reference sequence). The CDR3 is 14 residues long. The V and J ends lost 3 bases and 5 bases, in that order; junction bases with no gene match: 4. CDR3 sequence: CSASGTSGNNEQFF. The CDR3 bases are TGCAGTGCTAGTGGAACTAGCGGGAACAATGAGCAGTTCTTC.

To note about this clonotype: This may stem from a read error, because a much larger clone lies one nucleotide away. This chain links TRBV20-1 with TRBJ2-7; TRBD1 aligns across 11 bases. From germline, CDR1 is DFQATT and CDR2 SNEGSKA (reference sequence). This CDR3 has 14 amino acids. DNA of the CDR3: TGCGGTGCCCTGCCCGGGACAGGGGGCTACGAGCAGTACTTC. Encoded protein: CGALPGTGGYEQYF.

This clonotype was seen only a few times. This clone may be a read error of a much larger clone one base away. This chain joins TRBV4-2 and TRBJ1-2; no definite D call. The CDR3 has 11 amino acids. CDR1 is LGHNA, CDR2 YNFKEQ, per germline. The CDR3 DNA reads TGTGCCAGCAGCCAAGGTCATGGCTACATCTTC. Protein product: CASSQGHGYIF.

As for this clonotype: A read error may be the cause here, since a much bigger clone is one base away. The rearrangement uses TRBV20-1 and TRBJ2-5; 8 bases are shared with TRBD1. CDR1 is DFQATT, CDR2 SNEGSKA, per germline (reference sequence). CDR3 size: 14 residues. CDR3 nucleotides: TGCAATGCTAGGCCAGGGGGCTTAGAAGAGACCCAGTACTTC. This encodes CNARPGGLEETQYF.

On this clonotype itself: An end of the junction differs from the germline gene, which may be a read error. This chain connects TRBV6-5 to TRBJ2-6, with a possible D match to TRBD1 (6 bases). Germline CDR1 and CDR2: MNHEY and SVGAGI. This CDR3 spans 18 amino acids. DNA of the CDR3: TGTGCCAGCAGTTTCCGACAGGTGGGTCCCTCTGGGGCCAACGTCCTTACTTTC. This encodes CASSFRQVGPSGANVLTF.

With respect to this clonotype: Since a much larger clone is just one base distant, this may be a read error. The chain recombines TRBV20-1 with TRBJ2-7; 12 positions agree with TRBD1. The germline V gene has CDR1 DFQATT and CDR2 SNEGSKA (reference sequence). This CDR3 has 13 amino acids. The CDR3 DNA follows: TGCAGTGTACCGGGACAGGGGGCCTACGGGCAGTACTTC. Protein: CSVPGQGAYGQYF.

On this clonotype: The conserved phenylalanine or tryptophan normally closing the CDR3 is absent here, so this likely arose from a read error. The rearrangement uses TRBV11-1 and TRBJ1-1; a possible D gene is TRBD1 (6 bases). V lost 0 bases and J 8 bases, leaving 13 bases between the germline ends. This CDR3 spans 14 amino acids. The germline CDR1 and CDR2 sequences are SGHAT and FQDESV (reference sequence). In DNA form, the CDR3 reads TGTGCCAGCAGCTTAGCGCAGGGGATTACCGAAGCTTTCTCT. Amino acids: CASSLAQGITEAFS.

Only a few counts were recorded for this clonotype. Sequence at one end of the junction differs from germline and may be a read error. This chain links TRBV6-1 with TRBJ1-5; D is undetermined. The CDR3 length is 13 residues. Per the germline V gene, CDR1 is MNHNS and CDR2 is SASEGT. The CDR3 DNA is TGTGCCAGCATTTCGACGAACAATCAGCCCCATCATTTT. This sequence encodes CASISTNNQPHHF.

The J gene is TRBJ2-7, the V gene TRBV10-2; D call uncertain. Trimming removed 2 bases from V and 5 bases from J, with 13 bases in between. The germline V gene has CDR1 WSHSY and CDR2 SAAADI. The CDR3 length is 14 residues. Here the CDR3 reads CASSETEVTNEQYF. In DNA form, the CDR3 reads TGCGCCAGCAGTGAGACCGAGGTAACCAACGAGCAGTACTTC.

This clonotype was recorded once. This may come from a read error, since a much larger clone is one base off. This chain connects TRBV20-1 to TRBJ2-1; 8 nucleotides agree with TRBD2. Trimming took 4 bases from V and 4 from J; bases not matched to a gene: 9. This CDR3 has 15 residues. Germline CDR1 and CDR2: DFQATT and SNEGSKA (reference sequence). In DNA, the CDR3 is TGCAGTGCTATAAGACTAGCGACAGGATACAATGAGCAGTTCTTC. Its translation is CSAIRLATGYNEQFF.

About this clonotype: Lacking the conserved final phenylalanine or tryptophan, this CDR3 likely reflects a read error. The rearrangement joins TRBV12-5 to TRBJ2-5; no reliable D call. Trimming stripped 8 bases from V and 5 bases from J, with 12 bases between. Germline-derived CDR1 and CDR2 are LGHNT and FRNRAP. The CDR3 is 12 amino acids. The CDR3 nucleotides are TGTGCTAGTACTTTGGGTGGGGAGACCCAGTACTCC. This sequence encodes CASTLGGETQYS.

This clonotype has just one count. No conserved phenylalanine or tryptophan ends this CDR3, so it is likely a read error. The chain is built from TRBV4-1 and TRBJ1-2; 9 bases line up with TRBD1. Germline V gene lookup returns CDR1 MGHRA and CDR2 YSYEKL. CDR3 length equals 15 residues. CDR3: CASSQDIGQGYGYTL. The CDR3 DNA is TGCGCCAGCAGTCAAGATATAGGACAGGGGTATGGCTACACCTTG.

Concerning this clonotype: A read error may produce the germline difference seen at one junction end. The chain employs TRBV6-2 or TRBV6-3 and TRBJ2-2; possibly TRBD2 for D (6 bases). Germline V gene lookup returns CDR1 MNHEY and CDR2 SVGEGT. The CDR3 covers 16 residues. CDR3 bases: TGTTCCAGCAATCTCTGGGACTCGTACACGACCGGGGAGCTGTTTTTT. Translating it yields CSSNLWDSYTTGELFF.

About this clonotype: Since no conserved phenylalanine or tryptophan closes the CDR3, a read error is the likely cause. The gene calls are TRBV11-3 and TRBJ2-4; D might be TRBD2 (6 bases). The CDR3 is 17 residues long. Germline values: CDR1 SGHNT, CDR2 YENEEA. CDR3 coding DNA: TGTGCCAGCAGTTTAGAGGAGGTCGGAGGGGCCAAAAACATTCAGTACTAC. Amino acid sequence: CASSLEEVGGAKNIQYY.

A note on this clonotype: The conserved final phenylalanine or tryptophan is absent from the CDR3, which likely points to a read error. This chain connects TRBV27 to TRBJ1-6, with D possibly matching TRBD1 (5 bases). There are 15 residues in the CDR3. Trimming took off 5 bases at V and 9 bases at J, with 17 bases between the two ends. The V gene's germline CDR1 is MNHEY and CDR2 SMNVEV (reference sequence). Here the CDR3 DNA reads TGTGCCAGCAGTCATCACCGGACGAGGGGTTCACCCCTCCACTAT. Protein product: CASSHHRTRGSPLHY.

Regarding this clonotype: At one boundary the junction diverges from the germline segment, which might be a read error. The gene calls are TRBV20-1 and TRBJ1-6, with D hard to call. Germline lookup yields CDR1 DFQATT and CDR2 SNEGSKA (reference sequence). There are 17 residues in the CDR3. CDR3 amino acids: CSARDLGVSSYNSPLPF. In nucleotides, the CDR3 is TGCAGTGCTAGAGATCTAGGAGTAAGCTCCTATAATTCACCCCTCCCCTTT.

Many counts were recorded for this clonotype. The chain employs TRBV12-3 or TRBV12-4 and TRBJ2-1; 8 positions match TRBD2. The CDR3 is made up of 14 amino acids. V shed 2 bases, J shed 13 bases, and the junction held 10 bases outside the gene matches. CDR3 nucleotide sequence: TGTGCCAGCAGTTTATCCCCAGCGGGAGTAACCCAGTTCTTC. This sequence encodes CASSLSPAGVTQFF.

A few counts support this clonotype. One junction end disagrees with the germline gene, perhaps due to a read error. The chain couples TRBV4-1 to TRBJ2-3; no firm D call. Germline V lookup: CDR1 MGHRA, CDR2 YSYEKL. The CDR3 contains 14 residues. Written as DNA, the CDR3 is TGTGCCAGCAGCCAAGACCGGAGTATAGATACGCAGTATTTT. As protein: CASSQDRSIDTQYF.